Below are 30 T cell receptor beta chains sequenced from a single sample in a study of blood T cell repertoires in COVID-19. Sequencing used immunoSEQ multiplex PCR; TCRdb keeps in-frame clones, though not all of them. The repertoire has about 180,000 clones, about nine tenths of them found once; the top ten carry approximately 4%. Material for sequencing was peripheral blood. The receptors here all came from a woman under 40 with acute or convalescent COVID-19.

This clone was counted a single time. The chain recombines TRBV30 with TRBJ2-1, with 10 bases aligning to TRBD2. The CDR3 covers 13 residues. The trim removed 5 bases at V and 7 bases at J, leaving 5 bases unmatched. Germline V gives CDR1 GTSNPN, CDR2 SVGIG (reference sequence). This CDR3 is CAWVGLARNEQFF. In nucleotides, the CDR3 is TGTGCCTGGGTGGGACTAGCGAGGAATGAGCAGTTCTTC.

The genes are TRBV14 and TRBJ1-1, with 7 bases identical to TRBD1. Germline assignment: CDR1 SGHDN and CDR2 FVKESK. The CDR3 is made up of 13 amino acids. The junction had 6 bases not matched to a gene; V was cut back by 1 base and J by 10 bases. The CDR3 here is CASSQVQGIAAFF. The CDR3 DNA is TGTGCCAGCAGCCAAGTACAGGGGATCGCAGCTTTCTTT. Full variable domain (remainder filled in from reference TRBV14 and TRBJ1-1): EAGVTQFPSHSVIEKGQTVTLRCDPISGHDNLYWYRRVMGKEIKFLLHFVKESKQDESGMPNNRFLAERTGGTYSTLKVQPAELEDSGVYFCASSQVQGIAAFFGQGTRLTVV.

The chain links TRBV5-4 to TRBJ1-2, with a weak D call TRBD1 (6 bases). The V and J ends lost 4 bases and 6 bases respectively, with 10 bases between them. This CDR3 contains 12 residues. Germline V CDR1 and CDR2: SGHNT, YYREEE (reference sequence). This CDR3 reads CASSADSHGYTF. The CDR3 DNA reads TGTGCCAGCAGCGCGGACAGCCATGGCTACACCTTC.

The rearrangement joins TRBV29-1 to TRBJ1-1; 9 bases line up with TRBD1. The CDR3 spans 16 residues. Trimming removed 4 bases from V and 0 bases from J; junction bases left unmatched: 9. Looked up from germline, CDR1 is SQVTM and CDR2 is ANQGSEA. The CDR3 here is CSVVGQGGFMNTEAFF. The DNA for the CDR3 is TGCAGCGTTGTGGGACAGGGTGGATTCATGAACACTGAAGCTTTCTTT.

The CDR3 sequence is CSAKTGTNYGYTF. Written as DNA, the CDR3 is TGCAGCGCAAAGACAGGCACAAACTATGGCTACACCTTC. The chain joins TRBV29-1 to TRBJ1-2, with a tentative D call TRBD1 (6 bases). The CDR3 is 13 residues long. The germline V and J ends were trimmed by 7 bases and 2 bases, with 14 bases remaining between them. The germline CDR1 and CDR2 sequences are SQVTM and ANQGSEA.

This clone has a single count. The chain combines TRBV29-1 with TRBJ1-1; D is possibly TRBD1 (5 bases). This CDR3 comprises 13 residues. The V end lost 7 bases, the J end lost 1 base, and 13 bases lay between the germline ends. Germline V gives CDR1 SQVTM, CDR2 ANQGSEA. The CDR3 nucleotides read TGCAGCGCCACTCTCAGGGCGAACACTGAAGCTTTCTTT. Translation gives CSATLRANTEAFF.

The V call is TRBV9, the J call TRBJ2-1; D is unclear. The germline V and J ends were trimmed by 0 bases and 7 bases, with 5 bases remaining between them. Germline lookup yields CDR1 SGDLS and CDR2 YYNGEE. The CDR3 spans 12 residues. The DNA of the CDR3 is TGTGCCAGCAGCGTAGATTCGAATGAGCAGTTCTTC. Protein: CASSVDSNEQFF. The whole variable domain, filled in from reference TRBV9 and TRBJ2-1, reads DSGVTQTPKHLITATGQRVTLRCSPRSGDLSVYWYQQSLDQGLQFLIQYYNGEERAKGNILERFSAQQFPDLHSELNLSSLELGDSALYFCASSVDSNEQFFGPGTRLTVL.

This chain uses TRBV6-1 with TRBJ1-2; 7 bases match TRBD1. The CDR3 contains 14 residues. J gave up 8 bases and V 1 base, and 7 bases lay outside the gene matches. From germline, CDR1 is MNHNS and CDR2 SASEGT. In nucleotides, the CDR3 is TGTGCCAGCAGTGAAGGCTCGGACAGGATCGGCTACACCTTC. Residues: CASSEGSDRIGYTF.

The J gene is TRBJ2-3, the V gene TRBV7-2, with TRBD2 identical over 12 bases. The CDR3 runs to 15 residues. V lost 2 bases, J lost 6 bases, and 3 bases stayed unmatched. Germline CDR1 and CDR2: SGHTA and FQGNSA. As DNA, the CDR3 is TGTGCCAGCAGCTTAACTAGCGGGGGGCGGGATACGCAGTATTTT. This sequence encodes CASSLTSGGRDTQYF.

V and J are TRBV11-3 and TRBJ2-1; possibly TRBD1 for D (5 bases). This CDR3 has 14 amino acids. Germline lookup yields CDR1 SGHNT and CDR2 YENEEA. Deletions cut 3 bases from V and 8 bases from J, with 14 bases between. In DNA, the CDR3 is TGTGCCAGCAGCTTCGTAGCAGGGATCTATGAGCAGTTCTTC. It encodes CASSFVAGIYEQFF.

V is TRBV5-4 and J is TRBJ2-7; TRBD1 matches 7 bases. Per germline, CDR1 SGHNT and CDR2 YYREEE (reference sequence). Germline trimming cut 6 bases from V and 5 bases from J; bases unmatched to any gene: 8. The length of the CDR3 is 13 residues. As DNA, the CDR3 is TGTGCCAGCACGACAGGGATCGACCACGAGCAGTACTTC. This encodes CASTTGIDHEQYF.

This chain connects TRBV18 to TRBJ2-7; D not resolved. The V end lost 3 bases, the J end lost 0 bases, and 12 bases lay between the germline ends. Germline V gene sequence: CDR1 KGHSH, CDR2 LQKENI. The CDR3 has 15 amino acids. CDR3 amino acids: CASSPPPLSSYEQYF. The CDR3 DNA reads as TGTGCCAGCTCACCGCCCCCCCTGAGCTCCTACGAGCAGTACTTC.

The CDR3 DNA reads TGTGCCAGCAGTCCAGCGGGTGCCTCCTACAATGAGCAGTTCTTC. Translation gives CASSPAGASYNEQFF. The V and J genes are TRBV27 and TRBJ2-1; weak D call: TRBD2 (6 bases). Deletions cut 5 bases from V and 0 bases from J, with 11 bases between. Germline V gene data show CDR1 as MNHEY and CDR2 as SMNVEV (reference sequence). This CDR3 spans 15 amino acids.

This clone was counted only a few times. The chain links TRBV2 to TRBJ1-3; a weak D match, TRBD1 (5 bases). The germline V gene encodes CDR1 SNHLY and CDR2 FYNNEI. The V gene lost 3 bases and the J gene lost 4 bases, with 10 bases spanning the gap. This CDR3 has 14 residues. CDR3 region: CASSEDTNGNTIYF. CDR3 bases: TGTGCCAGCAGTGAGGACACGAACGGAAACACCATATATTTT.

This chain links TRBV5-1 with TRBJ2-3, with TRBD1 as a possible D gene (6 bases). From germline, CDR1 is SGHRS and CDR2 YFSETQ. The CDR3 is made up of 14 amino acids. V was cut by 5 bases and J by 3 bases, with 13 bases left in between. The CDR3 spells CASSLGHFTDTQYF. The CDR3 DNA is TGCGCCAGCAGTCTGGGACATTTTACAGATACGCAGTATTTT.

The chain links TRBV24-1 to TRBJ2-7, with 13 bases fitting TRBD2. Germline V gene sequence: CDR1 KGHDR, CDR2 SFDVKD. This CDR3 comprises 16 residues. Trimming cost V 3 bases and J 1 base; bases outside gene matches: 2. CDR3 amino acids: CATSDGLAGDSYEQYF. DNA of the CDR3: TGTGCCACCAGTGATGGACTAGCGGGAGATTCCTACGAGCAGTACTTC.

The chain links TRBV5-6 to TRBJ1-2, with D perhaps TRBD1 (6 bases). This CDR3 comprises 13 residues. Germline V lookup: CDR1 SGHDT, CDR2 YYEEEE. Trimming removed 4 bases from V and 5 bases from J, with 12 bases in between. The CDR3 sequence is CASSLQGRYGYTF. The CDR3 DNA is TGTGCCAGCAGCCTACAGGGTCGGTATGGCTACACCTTC.

The chain recombines TRBV5-6 with TRBJ1-2; possible D gene TRBD1, 5 bases. CDR3 size: 14 residues. Between the trimmed V and J ends, which lost 4 bases and 2 bases, there was a span of 12 bases. Germline values: CDR1 SGHDT, CDR2 YYEEEE. The CDR3 region has the DNA TGTGCCAGCAGCCAAAAGACAGTAAACTATGGCTACACCTTC. Its protein product is CASSQKTVNYGYTF.

The chain carries TRBV28 and TRBJ1-2; no reliable D call. The germline CDR1 and CDR2 sequences are MDHEN and SYDVKM. The CDR3 is made up of 15 amino acids. Trimming took 6 bases from V and 0 from J, leaving 14 bases between them. CDR3 coding DNA: TGTGCCAGCAGCCGTACGCCCTTAGCTAACTATGGCTACACCTTC. This gives the protein CASSRTPLANYGYTF.

The V call is TRBV2, the J call TRBJ2-7, with TRBD2 identical over 9 bases. V was clipped by 8 bases and J by 1 base; unmatched bases: 6. The CDR3 spans 14 residues. Germline CDR1 SNHLY, CDR2 FYNNEI. The CDR3 loop is CASYGTSRSYEQYF. In nucleotides, the CDR3 is TGTGCCAGCTATGGGACTAGCAGGTCCTACGAGCAGTACTTC.

Remarks on this clone: At one end the junction does not follow the germline gene, possibly because of a read error. This sequence joins TRBV6-6 and TRBJ2-1; D may correspond to TRBD1 or TRBD2 (5 bases each). The CDR3 runs to 14 residues. Germline-derived CDR1 and CDR2 are MNHNY and SVGAGI (reference sequence). DNA of the CDR3: TGTGCCAGCAGCTACTCGGGGCCCCCCAATGAGCAGTTCTTC. It yields the protein CASSYSGPPNEQFF.

The sample holds a few counts of this clone. The V and J genes are TRBV6-2 or TRBV6-3 and TRBJ2-7; 9 bases align to TRBD2. V gave up 4 bases and J gave up 2 bases; unmatched junction bases: 3. The germline V gene encodes CDR1 MNHEY and CDR2 SVGEGT. The CDR3 totals 14 residues. As DNA, the CDR3 is TGTGCCAGCAGTTTCCTAGCGGGGACCTACGAGCAGTACTTC. It codes for CASSFLAGTYEQYF.

About this clone itself: One end of the junction fails to match germline, which may point to a read error. The chain employs TRBV7-9 and TRBJ1-1; a possible D gene is TRBD1 (6 bases). The CDR3 is 14 amino acids. Germline values: CDR1 SEHNR, CDR2 FQNEAQ (reference sequence). The CDR3 DNA follows: TGTGCCAGCACCTTAGGCTGGGGGCAGACTGAAGCTTTCTTT. This gives the protein CASTLGWGQTEAFF.

Notes on this clone: Other DNA sequences in this specimen translate into the identical CDR3. The gene calls are TRBV7-9 and TRBJ2-3; 9 nucleotides align to TRBD1. The CDR3 length is 14 residues. Germline CDR1 is SEHNR and CDR2 is FQNEAQ (reference sequence). V lost 7 bases and J lost 0; bases outside the gene matches: 2. CDR3 sequence (DNA): TGTGCCAGCACCGGGACAGGGAGCACAGATACGCAGTATTTT. The encoded protein is CASTGTGSTDTQYF.

By sample share, this clone is medium-sized. The CDR3 DNA sequence: TGTGCCTGGACCCCCGGGACTACCTACGAGCAGTACTTC. Amino acids: CAWTPGTTYEQYF. The chain employs TRBV30 and TRBJ2-7; 7 positions match TRBD2. The germline CDR1 and CDR2 sequences are GTSNPN and SVGIG (reference sequence). Germline trimming cut 4 bases from V and 2 bases from J; bases unmatched to any gene: 5. The CDR3 runs to 13 residues.

The CDR3 protein is CSVDPENTGELFF. In DNA, the CDR3 is TGCAGCGTTGATCCAGAGAACACCGGGGAGCTGTTTTTT. The chain joins TRBV29-1 to TRBJ2-2, with D unclear. Per germline, CDR1 SQVTM and CDR2 ANQGSEA. The CDR3 is 13 amino acids. V lost 3 bases and J 1 base, leaving 6 bases between the germline ends.

The chain recombines TRBV3-1 (or the pseudogene TRBV3-2) with TRBJ2-2, with D hard to call. Germline CDR1 reads LGHDT; CDR2 reads YNNKEL (reference sequence). Trimming shortened V by 3 bases and J by 1 base, and 3 bases separated the two germline ends. CDR3 size: 13 residues. This chain's CDR3 is CASSHRNTGELFF. The CDR3 DNA reads TGTGCCAGCAGCCACCGGAACACCGGGGAGCTGTTTTTT.

A note on this clone: One end of the junction fails to match germline, which may point to a read error. This chain connects TRBV5-1 to TRBJ1-2, with 7 bases aligning to TRBD1. Germline CDR1 is SGHRS and CDR2 is YFSETQ. This CDR3 spans 14 amino acids. Here the CDR3 reads CASSTGQYSYGHTF. DNA of the CDR3: TGCGCCAGCAGCACGGGACAGTATAGCTATGGCCACACCTTC.

J is TRBJ2-2 and V is TRBV21-1; the table's D gene call, TRBD2, was not cross checked with the DNA. TRBV21-1 is termed a pseudogene. The CDR3 covers 10 residues. This CDR3 reads CASLIGELFF. The CDR3 nucleotides are TGTGCCAGCCTTATCGGGGAGCTGTTTTTT.

This clone was detected only once. V gene TRBV6-6 combines with J gene TRBJ1-4; D gene unclear. V was clipped by 0 bases and J by 0 bases, with 8 bases between them. Germline CDR1 MNHNY, CDR2 SVGAGI (reference sequence). This CDR3 has 16 amino acids. Here the CDR3 reads CASSYSIRATNEKLFF. The CDR3 bases are TGTGCCAGCAGTTACTCGATTCGGGCAACTAATGAAAAACTGTTTTTT.